A single sample gave rise to the 26 T cell receptor beta chains below, sequenced in a study of blood T cell repertoires in COVID-19. Some clones are missing from TCRdb's copy, which holds only in-frame ones; the method was immunoSEQ multiplex PCR. The sample lists some 150,000 clones, roughly four fifths seen once, with around 2.7% in the top ten. Source material: peripheral blood. These receptors came from a woman of 80 years or more with acute or convalescent COVID-19.

This chain links TRBV20-1 with TRBJ1-1; TRBD1 is a possible D gene (5 bases). Germline V gene lookup returns CDR1 DFQATT and CDR2 SNEGSKA (reference sequence). This CDR3 region has 11 residues. V was clipped by 6 bases and J by 8 bases, with 13 bases between them. The DNA of the CDR3 is TGCAGTGCCAATAGGGGCAGGGAAGCTTTCTTT. Translating gives CSANRGREAFF.

This chain links TRBV6-1 with TRBJ2-7, with a weak D call TRBD2 (6 bases). V lost 2 bases to trimming and J lost 4 bases, with 18 bases between them. The CDR3 runs 16 residues. Germline-derived CDR1 and CDR2 are MNHNS and SASEGT. CDR3 residues: CASSEYARVGGYEQYF. CDR3 bases: TGTGCCAGCAGTGAATATGCGAGGGTTGGGGGGTACGAGCAGTACTTC.

This chain uses TRBV3-1 (or the pseudogene TRBV3-2) with TRBJ1-3, with 7 bases matching TRBD1. The CDR3 loop spans 15 amino acids. Germline V gene sequence: CDR1 LGHDT, CDR2 YNNKEL (reference sequence). V was pared by 4 bases and J by 2 bases, with 5 bases of the junction left unmatched. The CDR3 protein is CASSPDRSAGNTIYF. CDR3 DNA sequence: TGTGCCAGCAGCCCGGACAGGTCGGCTGGAAACACCATATATTTT.

This clone was seen once. J is TRBJ1-1 and V is TRBV5-1; unclear D gene. The CDR3 contains 14 residues. CDR1 and CDR2 from the germline V gene are SGHRS and YFSETQ. V was trimmed by 0 bases and J by 8 bases, leaving 14 bases between them. As DNA, the CDR3 is TGCGCCAGCAGCTTGGAAACTCAAACTAGGGAAGCTTTCTTT. It translates to CASSLETQTREAFF.

The V call is TRBV5-1, the J call TRBJ1-2; TRBD1 matches at 9 bases. This CDR3 is built from 15 residues. Unmatched junction bases numbered 8, after V lost 5 bases and J lost 3 bases. In germline, CDR1 is SGHRS, CDR2 YFSETQ. In DNA form, the CDR3 reads TGCGCCAGCAGTACAGGGGGCGGACATGACTATGGCTACACCTTC. This encodes CASSTGGGHDYGYTF.

In regard to this clone: The sample carries other DNA sequences with the same CDR3. The J gene is TRBJ1-1, the V gene TRBV19; TRBD1 aligns across 7 bases. Germline values: CDR1 LNHDA, CDR2 SQIVND (reference sequence). The CDR3 is made up of 15 amino acids. The V gene end was trimmed by 6 bases and the J gene end by 0 bases; junction bases not matched to a gene: 7. The CDR3 region is CASSIQGSMNTEAFF. DNA for the CDR3: TGTGCCAGTAGCATACAGGGGTCGATGAACACTGAAGCTTTCTTT. Full variable domain (outside the CDR3, taken from reference TRBV19 and TRBJ1-1): DGGITQSPKYLFRKEGQNVTLSCEQNLNHDAMYWYRQDPGQGLRLIYYSQIVNDFQKGDIAEGYSVSREKKESFPLTVTSAQKNPTAFYLCASSIQGSMNTEAFFGQGTRLTVV.

This chain joins TRBV19 and TRBJ2-2; TRBD1 aligns across 7 bases. V trimming: 7 bases; J trimming: 5 bases; junction bases outside the gene matches: 13. The CDR3 has 16 residues. Germline CDR1 is LNHDA and CDR2 is SQIVND (reference sequence). The CDR3: CASNRGGGQQTGELFF. The CDR3, as DNA: TGTGCCAGTAACCGAGGTGGGGGACAGCAAACCGGGGAGCTGTTTTTT.

This chain connects TRBV9 to TRBJ2-3, with TRBD2 matching over 8 bases. The CDR3 runs 16 residues. Trimming cost V 4 bases and J 6 bases; bases outside gene matches: 13. CDR1 is SGDLS and CDR2 is YYNGEE in the germline V gene. CDR3 sequence reads: CASSPSGSGVGDTQYF. The DNA for the CDR3 is TGTGCCAGCAGCCCCAGCGGGAGTGGCGTCGGGGATACGCAGTATTTT.

This CDR3 reads CASSQVAGGLQPQHF. The CDR3 coding sequence is TGTGCCAGCAGCCAAGTTGCAGGGGGCCTTCAGCCCCAGCATTTT. The chain uses TRBV4-2 and TRBJ1-5; TRBD1 aligns across 8 bases. The CDR3 is made up of 15 amino acids. From germline, CDR1 is LGHNA and CDR2 YNFKEQ. The V and J ends lost 1 base and 6 bases, in that order; junction bases with no gene match: 5.

This clone was detected many times. The chain recombines TRBV5-4 with TRBJ1-2, with D possibly being TRBD1 (6 bases). Germline values: CDR1 SGHNT, CDR2 YYREEE (reference sequence). This CDR3 comprises 14 residues. V dropped 4 bases and J dropped 4 bases, with 14 bases sitting between them. The CDR3 region is CASSNRDNTYGYTF. The DNA for the CDR3 is TGTGCCAGCAGCAACCGGGACAACACCTATGGCTACACCTTC. The full variable domain, its missing parts supplied by reference TRBV5-4 and TRBJ1-2, is ETGVTQSPTHLIKTRGQQVTLRCSSQSGHNTVSWYQQALGQGPQFIFQYYREEENGRGNFPPRFSGLQFPNYSSELNVNALELDDSALYLCASSNRDNTYGYTFGSGTRLTVV.

This clone came up once. The chain joins TRBV30 to TRBJ1-1; 8 positions agree with TRBD1. CDR1 is GTSNPN, CDR2 SVGIG, per germline (reference sequence). The CDR3 is made up of 15 amino acids. Germline trimming cut 2 bases from V and 4 bases from J; bases unmatched to any gene: 9. CDR3 protein: CAWSLSTGVATEAFF. CDR3 nucleotide sequence: TGTGCCTGGAGTCTGTCGACAGGGGTGGCCACTGAAGCTTTCTTT.

The rearrangement joins TRBV30 to TRBJ1-1; tentative D call: TRBD1 (5 bases). The CDR3 covers 13 residues. V was shortened by 1 base and J by 5 bases, with 11 bases between the two germline ends. Per the germline V gene, CDR1 is GTSNPN and CDR2 is SVGIG (reference sequence). The CDR3 DNA is TGTGCCTGGAGTGCTATACAGGCTACTGAAGCTTTCTTT. This codes for CAWSAIQATEAFF.

This rearrangement joins TRBV5-1 to TRBJ2-3; a weak D match, TRBD1 (5 bases). CDR3 length: 14 amino acids. Germline V lookup: CDR1 SGHRS, CDR2 YFSETQ. V was trimmed by 0 bases and J by 6 bases, leaving 11 bases between them. The CDR3: CASSLAQGSDTQYF. In DNA form, the CDR3 reads TGCGCCAGCAGCTTGGCGCAGGGCAGCGATACGCAGTATTTT.

The table lists this clone with a count of one. The chain is built from TRBV9 and TRBJ2-5, with 7 bases that match TRBD2. Germline V lookup: CDR1 SGDLS, CDR2 YYNGEE. Trimming removed 1 base from V and 5 bases from J; junction bases left unmatched: 2. The CDR3 has 13 amino acids. CDR3 coding DNA: TGTGCCAGCAGCGTAAAGGGAGGGGAGACCCAGTACTTC. Amino acid sequence: CASSVKGGETQYF.

This chain connects TRBV27 to TRBJ2-3; 8 positions match TRBD1. This CDR3 is 16 amino acids long. V dropped 4 bases and J dropped 0; count of bases not matched to a gene: 6. CDR1 is MNHEY and CDR2 is SMNVEV in the germline V gene (reference sequence). The CDR3 DNA reads TGTGCCAGCAGTTACCAGGGGGCCCTTAGCACAGATACGCAGTATTTT. It yields the protein CASSYQGALSTDTQYF.

The chain is built from TRBV6-2 or TRBV6-3 and TRBJ2-5; TRBD2 matches 10 bases. Germline V gene data show CDR1 as MNHEY and CDR2 as SVGEGT. CDR3 size: 16 residues. With V trimmed by 5 bases and J by 6 bases, 12 bases remained unmatched. In nucleotides, the CDR3 is TGTGCCAGCAGTCAGCCTAGCGGGGGCTACGGGAAGACCCAGTACTTC. Its protein product is CASSQPSGGYGKTQYF.

V is TRBV19 and J is TRBJ2-5; D not certain. The CDR3 loop spans 12 amino acids. CDR1 LNHDA and CDR2 SQIVND come from the germline V gene (reference sequence). V lost 1 base to trimming and J lost 5 bases, with 5 bases between them. The CDR3 is CASSIAGETQYF. CDR3 nucleotide sequence: TGTGCCAGTAGTATAGCCGGGGAGACCCAGTACTTC.

J is TRBJ1-5 and V is TRBV15, with D unclear. The CDR3 runs 17 residues. CDR1 LNHNV and CDR2 YYDKDF come from the germline V gene (reference sequence). Trimming left V 0 bases short and J 0 bases short, with 12 bases between. This CDR3 reads CATSRDLRRISNQPQHF. Written as DNA, the CDR3 is TGTGCCACCAGCAGAGATCTCCGGAGGATTAGCAATCAGCCCCAGCATTTT.

This clone was recorded a few times. This chain uses TRBV18 with TRBJ1-6; maybe TRBD1 (5 bases). Germline CDR1 reads KGHSH; CDR2 reads LQKENI. The CDR3 spans 16 residues. V shed 5 bases and J shed 5 bases, with 16 bases lying between them. CDR3 region: CASSAEQGMNNSPLHF. CDR3 nucleotides: TGTGCCAGCTCAGCAGAGCAGGGTATGAATAATTCACCCCTCCACTTT.

The J gene is TRBJ1-4, the V gene TRBV12-3 or TRBV12-4, with unresolved D. Trimming shortened V by 4 bases and J by 3 bases, and 6 bases separated the two germline ends. The CDR3 loop spans 13 amino acids. The CDR3 bases are TGTGCCAGCAGTTCTAGGCCTAATGAAAAACTGTTTTTT. Translating it yields CASSSRPNEKLFF.

V and J are TRBV6-5 and TRBJ1-4; possibly TRBD1 for D (6 bases). The CDR3 is 15 amino acids. Trimming shortened V by 5 bases and J by 8 bases, and 18 bases separated the two germline ends. Germline lookup yields CDR1 MNHEY and CDR2 SVGAGI. The CDR3 loop is CASSNLRNQGEKLFF. The CDR3 region has the DNA TGTGCCAGCAGTAACCTACGCAACCAGGGGGAAAAACTGTTTTTT.

The V and J genes are TRBV6-6 and TRBJ1-5, with a weak D call TRBD1 (5 bases). The CDR3 spans 14 residues. The germline V and J ends were trimmed by 5 bases and 6 bases, with 14 bases remaining between them. CDR1 and CDR2 from the germline V gene are MNHNY and SVGAGI (reference sequence). The CDR3 nucleotides are TGTGCCAGCAGTATAACAGGAGGGCGTCAGCCCCAGCATTTT. Translated: CASSITGGRQPQHF.

This sequence joins TRBV2 and TRBJ1-1; D unclear. The germline V gene encodes CDR1 SNHLY and CDR2 FYNNEI. The CDR3 is 15 residues long. V was cut by 8 bases and J by 2 bases, with 18 bases left in between. The CDR3 DNA follows: TGTGCCAGCCGGAACAGAGTCGGGAGCAACACTGAAGCTTTCTTT. As protein: CASRNRVGSNTEAFF.

The chain combines TRBV12-3 or TRBV12-4 with TRBJ1-1; possibly TRBD1 for D (5 bases). This CDR3 region has 12 residues. The V end lost 5 bases, the J end lost 4 bases, and 8 bases lay between the germline ends. CDR3 loop: CASSQGSTEAFF. The CDR3 region has the DNA TGTGCCAGCAGTCAGGGATCCACTGAAGCTTTCTTT.

This clone was observed a handful of times. The chain recombines TRBV5-1 with TRBJ1-5, with 7 positions matching TRBD1. This CDR3 has 18 residues. CDR1 and CDR2 (germline): SGHRS, YFSETQ. J lost 0 bases, V lost 1 base, and 10 bases had no gene match. CDR3 coding DNA: TGCGCCAGCAGCTTGTACCCCGGGACAGCTTATAGCAATCAGCCCCAGCATTTT. This encodes CASSLYPGTAYSNQPQHF.

The rearrangement links TRBV6-5 to TRBJ1-5; D is undetermined. The V gene's germline CDR1 is MNHEY and CDR2 SVGAGI. V was shortened by 0 bases and J by 2 bases, with 11 bases between the two germline ends. The CDR3 extends over 16 amino acids. CDR3 protein: CASSYSRASGNQPQHF. For the CDR3, the DNA is TGTGCCAGCAGTTACTCGCGGGCAAGCGGCAATCAGCCCCAGCATTTT.